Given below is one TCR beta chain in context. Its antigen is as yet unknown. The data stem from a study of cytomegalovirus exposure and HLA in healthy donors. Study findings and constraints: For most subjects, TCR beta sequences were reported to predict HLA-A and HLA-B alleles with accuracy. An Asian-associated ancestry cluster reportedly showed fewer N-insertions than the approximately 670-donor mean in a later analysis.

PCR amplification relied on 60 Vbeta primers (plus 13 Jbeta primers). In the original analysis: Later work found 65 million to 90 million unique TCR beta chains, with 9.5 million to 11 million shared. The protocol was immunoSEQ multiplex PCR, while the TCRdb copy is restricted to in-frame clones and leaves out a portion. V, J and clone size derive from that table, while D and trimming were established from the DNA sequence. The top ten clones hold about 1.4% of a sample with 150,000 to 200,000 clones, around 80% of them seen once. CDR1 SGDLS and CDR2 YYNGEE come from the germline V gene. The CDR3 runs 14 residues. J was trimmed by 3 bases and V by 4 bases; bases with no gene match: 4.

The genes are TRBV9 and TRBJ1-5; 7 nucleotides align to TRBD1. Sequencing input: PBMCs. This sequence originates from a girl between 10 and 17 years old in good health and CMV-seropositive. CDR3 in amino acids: CASSPDRANQPQHF. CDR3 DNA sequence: TGTGCCAGCAGCCCCGACAGGGCCAATCAGCCCCAGCATTTT.